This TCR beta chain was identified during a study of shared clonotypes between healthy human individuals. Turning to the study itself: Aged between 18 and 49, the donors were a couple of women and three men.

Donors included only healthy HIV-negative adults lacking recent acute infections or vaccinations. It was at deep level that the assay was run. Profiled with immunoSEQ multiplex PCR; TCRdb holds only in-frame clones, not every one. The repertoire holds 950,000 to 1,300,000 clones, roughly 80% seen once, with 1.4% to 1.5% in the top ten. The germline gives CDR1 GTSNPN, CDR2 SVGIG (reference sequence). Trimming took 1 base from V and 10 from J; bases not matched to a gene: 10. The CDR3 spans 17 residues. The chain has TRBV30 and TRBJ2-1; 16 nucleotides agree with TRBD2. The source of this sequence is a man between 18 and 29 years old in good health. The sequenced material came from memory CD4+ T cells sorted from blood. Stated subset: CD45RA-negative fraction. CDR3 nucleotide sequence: TGTGCCTGGAGTGGGCCCGGGACTAGCGGGGGGGCACAGGAGCAGTTCTTC. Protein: CAWSGPGTSGGAQEQFF.